The rows below give T cell receptor beta chains drawn from one sample of a study of cytomegalovirus exposure and HLA in healthy donors. The table came from immunoSEQ multiplex PCR; TCRdb's copy has only in-frame clones and leaves some out. This sample has about 65,000 clones; 92% occur once, and the top ten carry roughly 1.3%. Source material: PBMCs. The receptors come from a woman aged 18-29 years in good health and CMV-seronegative. The CDR3 runs from the conserved cysteine through the conserved F or W. The D gene is left open where the match is weak. The size entry is marked missing in some rows and otherwise reads once, few, many or a size class.

CASTLTGGINTEAFF	TGTGCCAGTACCCTGACAGGGGGAATTAACACTGAAGCTTTCTTT	.	TRBD1	TRBJ1-1	TRBV19
CASTEGTSGPWEQFF	TGTGCCAGCACCGAAGGGACTAGCGGCCCCTGGGAGCAGTTCTTC	once	TRBD2	TRBJ2-1	TRBV6-1
CASSFTTGGGYGYTF	TGTGCCAGCAGTTTCACTACAGGGGGCGGCTATGGCTACACCTTC	.	TRBD1	TRBJ1-2	TRBV6-5
CASSLGRSTDTQYF	TGTGCCAGCAGTTTGGGCCGTAGCACAGATACGCAGTATTTT	.	.	TRBJ2-3	TRBV28
CASSLEEWDSEAFF	TGTGCCAGCAGCTTAGAGGAGTGGGACTCAGAAGCTTTCTTT	.	.	TRBJ1-1	TRBV7-9
CASSWTIGARELFF	TGTGCCAGCAGCTGGACAATAGGGGCAAGGGAGCTGTTTTTT	.	.	TRBJ2-2	TRBV5-6
CASSDQGYEQYF	TGTGCCAGCAGTGATCAGGGCTACGAGCAGTACTTC	.	.	TRBJ2-7	TRBV6-1
CASSGQGYEQYF	TGTGCCAGCAGTGGTCAGGGCTACGAGCAGTACTTC	few	.	TRBJ2-7	TRBV2
CASSLGEGAGYGYTF	TGTGCCAGCAGCTTAGGAGAGGGGGCTGGCTATGGCTACACCTTC	.	TRBD1	TRBJ1-2	TRBV7-9
CASSQDTARGIQYF	TGTGCCAGCAGCCAAGATACTGCGCGGGGCATTCAGTACTTC	.	.	TRBJ2-4	TRBV4-2
CASSTTSGYEQYF	TGTGCCAGCAGCACTACTAGCGGCTACGAGCAGTACTTC	.	TRBD2	TRBJ2-7	TRBV7-2
CASSLSDNTDTQYF	TGTGCCAGCAGTTTATCGGACAACACAGATACGCAGTATTTT	.	.	TRBJ2-3	TRBV28
CASSQGTGGPYEQYF	TGCGCCAGCAGCCAGGGGACAGGGGGTCCCTACGAGCAGTACTTC	.	TRBD1	TRBJ2-7	TRBV4-1
CASSATGGDEKLFF	TGTGCCAGCAGCGCCACAGGGGGTGATGAAAAACTGTTTTTT	.	TRBD1	TRBJ1-4	TRBV9
CASSRGGYGYTF	TGTGCCAGCAGCCGGGGAGGCTATGGCTACACCTTC	.	.	TRBJ1-2	TRBV7-9
CASSFLAPEQFF	TGTGCCAGCAGCTTCCTAGCACCTGAGCAGTTCTTC	.	.	TRBJ2-1	TRBV7-6
CASSQVDRSYNEQFF	TGCGCCAGCAGCCAAGTGGATCGGAGCTACAATGAGCAGTTCTTC	.	.	TRBJ2-1	TRBV4-3